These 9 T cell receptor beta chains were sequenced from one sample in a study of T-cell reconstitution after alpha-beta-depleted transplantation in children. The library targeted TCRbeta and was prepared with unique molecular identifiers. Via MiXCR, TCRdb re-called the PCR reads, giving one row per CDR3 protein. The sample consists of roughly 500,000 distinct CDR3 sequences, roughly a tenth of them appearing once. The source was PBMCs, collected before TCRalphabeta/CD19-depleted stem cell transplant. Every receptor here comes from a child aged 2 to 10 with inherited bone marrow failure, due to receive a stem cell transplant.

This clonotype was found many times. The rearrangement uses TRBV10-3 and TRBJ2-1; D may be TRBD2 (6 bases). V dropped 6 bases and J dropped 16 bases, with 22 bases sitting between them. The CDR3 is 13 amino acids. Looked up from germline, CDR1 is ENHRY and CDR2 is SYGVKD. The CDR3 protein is CAISEEASDFRFF. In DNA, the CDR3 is TGTGCCATCAGCGAGGAGGCTAGCGATTTCCGATTCTTC.

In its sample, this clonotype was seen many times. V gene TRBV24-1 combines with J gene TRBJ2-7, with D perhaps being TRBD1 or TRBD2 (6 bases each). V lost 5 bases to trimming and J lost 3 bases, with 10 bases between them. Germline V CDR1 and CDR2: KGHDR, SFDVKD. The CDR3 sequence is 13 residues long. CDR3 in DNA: TGTGCCACCAGTGGACGGGGGCACTACGAGCAGTACTTC. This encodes CATSGRGHYEQYF.

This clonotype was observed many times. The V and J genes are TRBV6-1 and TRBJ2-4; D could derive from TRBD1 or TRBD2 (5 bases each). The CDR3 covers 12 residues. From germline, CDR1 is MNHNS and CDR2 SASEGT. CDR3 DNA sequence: TGTGGCGGTAGGGACGACAAAAACATTCAGTACTTC. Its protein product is CGGRDDKNIQYF.

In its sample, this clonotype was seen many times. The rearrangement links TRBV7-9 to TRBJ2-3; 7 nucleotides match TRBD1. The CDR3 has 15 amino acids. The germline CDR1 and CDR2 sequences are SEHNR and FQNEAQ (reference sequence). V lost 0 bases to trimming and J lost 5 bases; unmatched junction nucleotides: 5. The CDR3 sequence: CASSLAQGDRDTQYF. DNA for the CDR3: TGTGCCAGCAGCTTAGCGCAAGGGGACAGAGATACGCAGTATTTT.

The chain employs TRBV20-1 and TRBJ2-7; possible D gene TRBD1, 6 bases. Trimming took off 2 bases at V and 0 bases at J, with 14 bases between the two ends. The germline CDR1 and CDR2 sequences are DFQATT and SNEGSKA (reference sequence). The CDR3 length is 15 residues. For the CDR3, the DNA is TGCAGTGCTAGACCCTTCGACAGGAGCTCCTACGAGCAGTACTTC. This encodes CSARPFDRSSYEQYF.

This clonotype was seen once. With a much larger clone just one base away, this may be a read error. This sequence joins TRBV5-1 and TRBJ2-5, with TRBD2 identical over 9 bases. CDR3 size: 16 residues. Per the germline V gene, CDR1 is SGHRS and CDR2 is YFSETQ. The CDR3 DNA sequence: TGCGCCAGCAGCCTAGGCCGACTAGCGGTCCAAGAGACCCTGTACTTC. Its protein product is CASSLGRLAVQETLYF.

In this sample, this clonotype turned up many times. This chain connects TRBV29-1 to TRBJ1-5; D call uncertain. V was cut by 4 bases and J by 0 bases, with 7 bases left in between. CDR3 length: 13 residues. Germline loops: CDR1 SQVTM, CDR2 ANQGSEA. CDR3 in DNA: TGCAGCGTTGGTTATTATAGCAATCAGCCCCAGCATTTT. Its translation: CSVGYYSNQPQHF. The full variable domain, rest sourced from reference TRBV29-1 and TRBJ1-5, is SAVISQKPSRDICQRGTSLTIQCQVDSQVTMMFWYRQQPGQSLTLIATANQGSEATYESGFVIDKFPISRPNLTFSTLTVSNMSPEDSSIYLCSVGYYSNQPQHFGDGTRLSIL.

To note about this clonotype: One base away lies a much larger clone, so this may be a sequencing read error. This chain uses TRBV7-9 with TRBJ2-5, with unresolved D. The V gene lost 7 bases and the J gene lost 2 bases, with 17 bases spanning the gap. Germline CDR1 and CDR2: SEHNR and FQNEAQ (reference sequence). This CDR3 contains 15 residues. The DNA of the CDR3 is TGTGCCAGCACCCCCGAAGGCACAGCTCAAGAGACCCAGTACTTC. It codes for CASTPEGTAQETQYF.

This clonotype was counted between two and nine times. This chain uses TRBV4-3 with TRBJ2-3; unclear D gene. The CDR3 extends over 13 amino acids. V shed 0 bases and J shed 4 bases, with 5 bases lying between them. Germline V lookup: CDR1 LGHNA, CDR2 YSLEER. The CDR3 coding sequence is TGCGCCAGCAGCCAAGAGGATTCAGATACGCAGTATTTT. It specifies CASSQEDSDTQYF.